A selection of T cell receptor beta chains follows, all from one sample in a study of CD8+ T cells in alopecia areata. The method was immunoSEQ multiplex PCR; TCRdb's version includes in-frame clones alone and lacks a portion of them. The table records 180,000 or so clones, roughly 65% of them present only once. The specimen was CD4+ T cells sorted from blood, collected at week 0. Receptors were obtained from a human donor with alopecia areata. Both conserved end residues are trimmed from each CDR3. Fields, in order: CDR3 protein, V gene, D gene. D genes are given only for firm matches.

CDR3aa: AWSVLNTEAF; v_gene: TRBV30; d_gene: -
CDR3aa: AWTRRLNYGYT; v_gene: TRBV30; d_gene: -
CDR3aa: AWSVQDSSYT; v_gene: TRBV30; d_gene: -
CDR3aa: ASSQVVGGEIQY; v_gene: TRBV4-1; d_gene: TRBD2
CDR3aa: ASSVDGPFGAKNIQY; v_gene: TRBV9; d_gene: -
CDR3aa: AWSAHRDTPYGYT; v_gene: TRBV30; d_gene: -
CDR3aa: SVAPPIQGDTQY; v_gene: TRBV29-1; d_gene: -
CDR3aa: SARRQEFT; v_gene: TRBV20-1; d_gene: -
CDR3aa: STDSGETQY; v_gene: TRBV29-1; d_gene: -
CDR3aa: ASSERVGILY; v_gene: TRBV2; d_gene: -
CDR3aa: ASSLGEYGYT; v_gene: TRBV30; d_gene: -
CDR3aa: ASSLTSGAYNEQF; v_gene: TRBV11-2; d_gene: TRBD2
CDR3aa: ASSAMGQVGDTQY; v_gene: TRBV9; d_gene: TRBD1
CDR3aa: AFATVNQPQH; v_gene: TRBV30; d_gene: -
CDR3aa: SVGNGGSQETQY; v_gene: TRBV29-1; d_gene: TRBD2
CDR3aa: ASSVKQQNTEAF; v_gene: TRBV10-2; d_gene: -
CDR3aa: ATSRDRMGGELF; v_gene: TRBV15; d_gene: -